This TCR beta chain was documented in a study of blood T cell repertoires in COVID-19. Study information: PBMCs, B-cell-depleted T cells, or T cells were the source of the cDNA or gDNA that made up the material.

Authors' analysis steps: It was from reference gene primer amplification that nucleated cell counts were estimated. This table comes from immunoSEQ multiplex PCR, and its TCRdb copy is limited to in-frame clones, with some not included. V and J calls and clone size are those listed in that table; D and trimming were worked out from the DNA. The top ten clones hold approximately 1% of a sample with about 110,000 clones, 85% to 90% of them seen once. The V gene lost 5 bases and the J gene lost 2 bases, with 10 bases spanning the gap. Germline V CDR1 and CDR2: SEHNR, FQNEAQ (reference sequence). The CDR3 runs to 14 residues.

This TCR was sampled from a human donor in a cohort sampled during active COVID-19. Sequencing used peripheral blood. The rearrangement joins TRBV7-9 to TRBJ1-3; D is ambiguous. CDR3 protein: CASSLGPAGNTIYF. The CDR3 DNA reads TGTGCCAGCAGCCTAGGGCCAGCTGGAAACACCATATATTTT.